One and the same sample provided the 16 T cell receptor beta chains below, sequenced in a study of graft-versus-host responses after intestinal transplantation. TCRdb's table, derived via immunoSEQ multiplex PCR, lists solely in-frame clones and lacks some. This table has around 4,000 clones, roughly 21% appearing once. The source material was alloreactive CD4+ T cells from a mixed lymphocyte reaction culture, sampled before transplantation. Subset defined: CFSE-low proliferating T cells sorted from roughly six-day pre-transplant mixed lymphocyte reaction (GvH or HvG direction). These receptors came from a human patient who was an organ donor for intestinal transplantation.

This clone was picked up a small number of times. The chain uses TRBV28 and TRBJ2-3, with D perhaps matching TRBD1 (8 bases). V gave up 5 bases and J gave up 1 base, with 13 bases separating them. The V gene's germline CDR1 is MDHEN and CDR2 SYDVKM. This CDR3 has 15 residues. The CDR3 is CASSVTGGGTDTQYF. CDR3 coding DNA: TGTGCCAGCAGTGTCACAGGGGGGGGCACAGATACGCAGTATTTT.

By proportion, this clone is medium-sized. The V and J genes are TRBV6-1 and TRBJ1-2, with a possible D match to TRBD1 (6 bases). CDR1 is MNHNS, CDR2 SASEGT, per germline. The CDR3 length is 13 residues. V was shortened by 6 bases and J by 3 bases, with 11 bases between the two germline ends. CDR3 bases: TGTGCCAGCAGCCTTGGGGGCTACTATGGCTACACCTTC. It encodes CASSLGGYYGYTF.

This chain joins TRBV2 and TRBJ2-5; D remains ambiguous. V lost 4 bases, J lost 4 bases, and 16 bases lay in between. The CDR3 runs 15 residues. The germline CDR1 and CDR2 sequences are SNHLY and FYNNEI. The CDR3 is CASSADSGSGETQYF. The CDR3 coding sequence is TGTGCCAGCAGTGCTGACTCGGGTAGTGGAGAGACCCAGTACTTC.

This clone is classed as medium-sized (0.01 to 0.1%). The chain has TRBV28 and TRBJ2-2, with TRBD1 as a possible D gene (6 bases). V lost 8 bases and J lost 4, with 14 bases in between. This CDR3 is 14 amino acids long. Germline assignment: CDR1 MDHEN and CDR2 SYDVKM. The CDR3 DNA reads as TGTGCCAGCGCGCCCCAGGGGATCACCGGGGAGCTGTTTTTT. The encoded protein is CASAPQGITGELFF.

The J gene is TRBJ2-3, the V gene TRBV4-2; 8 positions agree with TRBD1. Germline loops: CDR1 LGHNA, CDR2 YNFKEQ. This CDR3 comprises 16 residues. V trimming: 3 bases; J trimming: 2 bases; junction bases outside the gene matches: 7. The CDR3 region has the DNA TGTGCCAGCAGCCAGGGAGACAGGGGTTTCACAGATACGCAGTATTTT. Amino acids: CASSQGDRGFTDTQYF.

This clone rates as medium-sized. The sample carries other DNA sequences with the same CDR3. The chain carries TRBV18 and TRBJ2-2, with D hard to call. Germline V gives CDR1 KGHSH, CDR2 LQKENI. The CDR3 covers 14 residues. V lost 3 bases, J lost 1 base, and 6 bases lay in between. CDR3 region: CASSPRQNTGELFF. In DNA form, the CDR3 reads TGTGCCAGCTCACCGAGACAGAACACCGGGGAGCTGTTTTTT.

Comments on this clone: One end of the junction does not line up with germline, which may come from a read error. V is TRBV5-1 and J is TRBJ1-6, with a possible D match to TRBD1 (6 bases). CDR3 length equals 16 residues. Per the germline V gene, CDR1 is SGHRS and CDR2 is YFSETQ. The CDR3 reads CASSIRDRFGNSPLHF. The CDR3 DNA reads TGTGCCAGCAGCATCCGCGACAGGTTCGGTAATTCACCCCTCCACTTT.

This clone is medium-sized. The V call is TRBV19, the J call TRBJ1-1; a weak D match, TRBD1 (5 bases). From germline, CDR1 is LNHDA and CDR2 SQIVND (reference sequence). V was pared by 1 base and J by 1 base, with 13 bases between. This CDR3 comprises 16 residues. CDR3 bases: TGTGCCAGTAGTATAGTCCGGGGGTTGGGGAACACTGAAGCTTTCTTT. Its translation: CASSIVRGLGNTEAFF. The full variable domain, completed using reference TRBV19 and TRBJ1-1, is DGGITQSPKYLFRKEGQNVTLSCEQNLNHDAMYWYRQDPGQGLRLIYYSQIVNDFQKGDIAEGYSVSREKKESFPLTVTSAQKNPTAFYLCASSIVRGLGNTEAFFGQGTRLTVV.

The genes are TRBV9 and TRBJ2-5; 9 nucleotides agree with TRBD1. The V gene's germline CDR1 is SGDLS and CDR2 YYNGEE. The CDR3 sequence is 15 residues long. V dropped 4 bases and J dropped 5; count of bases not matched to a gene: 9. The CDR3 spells CASSHGTGRVETQYF. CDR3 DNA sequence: TGTGCCAGCAGCCATGGGACAGGGCGAGTTGAGACCCAGTACTTC.

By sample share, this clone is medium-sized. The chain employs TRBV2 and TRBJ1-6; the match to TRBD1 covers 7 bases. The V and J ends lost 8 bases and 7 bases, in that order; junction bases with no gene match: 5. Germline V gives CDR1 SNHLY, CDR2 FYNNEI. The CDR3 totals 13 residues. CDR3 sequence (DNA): TGTGCCAGCTCCGGGACAGCAAATTCACCCCTCCACTTT. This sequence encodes CASSGTANSPLHF.

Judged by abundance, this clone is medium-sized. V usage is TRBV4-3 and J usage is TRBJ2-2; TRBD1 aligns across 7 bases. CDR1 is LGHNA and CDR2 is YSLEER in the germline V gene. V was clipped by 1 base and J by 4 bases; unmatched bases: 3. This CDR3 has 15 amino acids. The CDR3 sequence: CASSQGTGVTGELFF. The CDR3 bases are TGCGCCAGCAGCCAAGGTACAGGGGTCACCGGGGAGCTGTTTTTT.

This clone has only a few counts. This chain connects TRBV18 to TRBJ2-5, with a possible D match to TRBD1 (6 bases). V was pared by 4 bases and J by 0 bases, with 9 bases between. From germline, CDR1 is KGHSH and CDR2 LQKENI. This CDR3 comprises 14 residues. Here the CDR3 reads CASSRQGNQETQYF. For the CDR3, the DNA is TGTGCCAGCTCACGGCAGGGGAACCAAGAGACCCAGTACTTC.

The CDR3 sequence: CASEGLARDTQYF. Written as DNA, the CDR3 is TGTGCCAGTGAGGGACTAGCAAGGGATACGCAGTATTTT. The chain uses TRBV28 and TRBJ2-3; 9 nucleotides agree with TRBD2. Losses at the gene ends were 9 bases for V and 6 bases for J; bases not matched to a gene: 7. Germline V CDR1 and CDR2: MDHEN, SYDVKM. The CDR3 consists of 13 residues.

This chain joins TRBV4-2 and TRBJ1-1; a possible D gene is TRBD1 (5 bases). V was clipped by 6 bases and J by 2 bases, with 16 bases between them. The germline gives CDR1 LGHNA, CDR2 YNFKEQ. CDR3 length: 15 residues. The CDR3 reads CASRPTPTENTEAFF. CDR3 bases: TGTGCCAGCAGACCGACCCCGACAGAAAACACTGAAGCTTTCTTT.

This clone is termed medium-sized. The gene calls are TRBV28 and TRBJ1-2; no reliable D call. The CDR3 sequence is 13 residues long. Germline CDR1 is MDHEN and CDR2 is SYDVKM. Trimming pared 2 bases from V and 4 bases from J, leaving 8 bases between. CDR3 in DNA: TGTGCCAGCAGTTTAGTGGGAGGCTATGGCTACACCTTC. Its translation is CASSLVGGYGYTF.

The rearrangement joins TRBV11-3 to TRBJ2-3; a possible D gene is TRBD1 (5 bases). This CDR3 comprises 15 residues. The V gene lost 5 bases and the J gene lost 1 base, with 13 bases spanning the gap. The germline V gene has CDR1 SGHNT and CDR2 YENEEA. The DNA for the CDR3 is TGTGCCAGCAGCCTAGGGGTACGGGGCACAGATACGCAGTATTTT. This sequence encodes CASSLGVRGTDTQYF.